The entry that follows covers one TCR beta chain sequence. The antigen is unknown. This CDR3 region has 19 residues. Described time point: pre-treatment baseline. Sampling occurred pretreatment (T0) and at week 3 (W3), after cycle one of checkpoint blockade. Patients with prior systemic cancer treatment, concomitant immunosuppressants, or other active malignancies were excluded. The data were produced by immunoSEQ multiplex PCR, yet TCRdb's version contains in-frame clones alone and is incomplete. The sample lists several thousand clones, about 80% seen once, with 16% in the top ten. This specimen comes from a study of blood T cell dynamics during melanoma immunotherapy. Turning to the study itself: Patients with metastatic melanoma got pembrolizumab or nivolumab-ipilimumab as first-line care.

Study-level points and caveats: The study could not tell melanoma-specific clones from general immune activation.

Material: blood, obtained from a patient treated with checkpoint blockade. This TCR derives from a human donor with melanoma. The chain carries TRBV21-1 and TRBJ2-7; the DNA was not compared with TRBD1, the D call given in the table. TRBV21-1 is marked as a pseudogene. The CDR3 here is CASNAQFRQGPLKAYEQYF. CDR3 DNA: TGTGCCAGCAATGCCCAATTTAGACAGGGCCCGCTTAAGGCCTACGAGCAGTACTTC.